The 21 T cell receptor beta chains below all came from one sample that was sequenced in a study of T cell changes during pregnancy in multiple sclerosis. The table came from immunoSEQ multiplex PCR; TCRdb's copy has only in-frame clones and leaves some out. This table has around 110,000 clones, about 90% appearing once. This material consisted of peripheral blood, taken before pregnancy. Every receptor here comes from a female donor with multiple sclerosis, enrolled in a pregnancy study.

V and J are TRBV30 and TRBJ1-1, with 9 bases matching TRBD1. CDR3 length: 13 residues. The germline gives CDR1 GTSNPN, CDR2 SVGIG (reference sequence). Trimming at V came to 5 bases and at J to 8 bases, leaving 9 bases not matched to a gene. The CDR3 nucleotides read TGTGCCTGGTCCGGACAGGGGTTTAACGAAGCTTTCTTT. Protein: CAWSGQGFNEAFF.

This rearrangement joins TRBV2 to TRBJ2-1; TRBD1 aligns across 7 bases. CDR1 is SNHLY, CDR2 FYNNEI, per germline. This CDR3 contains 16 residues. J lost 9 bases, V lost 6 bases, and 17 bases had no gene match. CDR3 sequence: CASRDLISLTGIEQFF. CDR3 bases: TGTGCCAGCAGAGATCTGATTTCACTGACAGGGATTGAGCAGTTCTTC.

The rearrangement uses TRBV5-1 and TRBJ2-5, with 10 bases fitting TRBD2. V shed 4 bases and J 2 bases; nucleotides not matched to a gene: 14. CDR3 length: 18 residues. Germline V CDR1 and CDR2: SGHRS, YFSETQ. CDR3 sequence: CASSLGRGTSDFQETQYF. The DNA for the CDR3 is TGCGCCAGCAGCCTTGGTCGAGGGACTAGCGATTTTCAAGAGACCCAGTACTTC.

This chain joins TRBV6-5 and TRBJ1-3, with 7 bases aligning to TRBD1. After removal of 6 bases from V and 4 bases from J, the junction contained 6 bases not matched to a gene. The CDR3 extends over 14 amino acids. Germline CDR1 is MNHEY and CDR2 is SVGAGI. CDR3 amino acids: CASSPTGAGNTIYF. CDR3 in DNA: TGTGCCAGCAGCCCAACAGGGGCGGGAAACACCATATATTTT.

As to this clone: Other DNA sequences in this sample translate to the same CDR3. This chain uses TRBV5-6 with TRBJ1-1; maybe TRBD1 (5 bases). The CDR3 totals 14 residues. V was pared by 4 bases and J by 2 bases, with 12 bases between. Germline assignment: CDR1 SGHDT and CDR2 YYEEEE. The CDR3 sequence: CASSVGVGNTEAFF. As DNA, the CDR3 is TGTGCCAGCAGCGTAGGGGTGGGAAACACTGAAGCTTTCTTT.

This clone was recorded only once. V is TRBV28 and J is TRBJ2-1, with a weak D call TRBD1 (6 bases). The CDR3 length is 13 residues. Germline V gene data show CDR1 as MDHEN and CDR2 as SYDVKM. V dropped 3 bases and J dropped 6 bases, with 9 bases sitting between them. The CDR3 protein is CASSFAGVNEQFF. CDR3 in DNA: TGTGCCAGCAGTTTCGCAGGGGTCAATGAGCAGTTCTTC.

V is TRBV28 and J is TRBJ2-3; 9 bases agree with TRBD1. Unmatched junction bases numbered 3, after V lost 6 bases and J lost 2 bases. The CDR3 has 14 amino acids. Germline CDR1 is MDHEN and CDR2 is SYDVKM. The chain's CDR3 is CASSRQGVTDTQYF. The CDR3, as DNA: TGTGCCAGCAGCCGACAGGGGGTCACAGATACGCAGTATTTT.

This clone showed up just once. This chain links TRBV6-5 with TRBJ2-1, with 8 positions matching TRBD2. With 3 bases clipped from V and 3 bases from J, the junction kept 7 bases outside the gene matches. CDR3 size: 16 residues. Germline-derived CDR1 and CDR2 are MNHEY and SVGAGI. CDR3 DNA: TGTGCCAGCAGTTATATTGGTCGGGGGGGCTACAATGAGCAGTTCTTC. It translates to CASSYIGRGGYNEQFF.

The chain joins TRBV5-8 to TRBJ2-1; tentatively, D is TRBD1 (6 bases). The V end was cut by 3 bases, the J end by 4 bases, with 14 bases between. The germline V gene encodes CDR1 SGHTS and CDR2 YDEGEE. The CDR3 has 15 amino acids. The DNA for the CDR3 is TGTGCCAGCAGCTCACAGGGTCCCCTATACAATGAGCAGTTCTTC. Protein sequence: CASSSQGPLYNEQFF.

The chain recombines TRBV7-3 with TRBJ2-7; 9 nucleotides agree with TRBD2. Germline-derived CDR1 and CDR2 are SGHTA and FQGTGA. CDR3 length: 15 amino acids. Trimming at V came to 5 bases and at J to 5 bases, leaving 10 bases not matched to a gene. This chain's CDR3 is CASSPRVAGVHEQYF. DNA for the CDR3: TGTGCCAGCAGCCCCCGGGTAGCGGGAGTGCACGAGCAGTACTTC.

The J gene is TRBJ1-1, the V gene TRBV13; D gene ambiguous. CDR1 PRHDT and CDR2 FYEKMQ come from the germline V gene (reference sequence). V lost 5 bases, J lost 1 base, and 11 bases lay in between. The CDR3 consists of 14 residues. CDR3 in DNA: TGTGCCAGCAGCAACTCGTTTCGGAACACTGAAGCTTTCTTT. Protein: CASSNSFRNTEAFF.

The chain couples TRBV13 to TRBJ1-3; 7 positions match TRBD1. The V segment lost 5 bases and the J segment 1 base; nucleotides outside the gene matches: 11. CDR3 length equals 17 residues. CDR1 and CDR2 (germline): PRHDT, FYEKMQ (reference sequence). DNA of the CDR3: TGTGCCAGCAGCACCCGGACAGGACTAAGTTCTGGAAACACCATATATTTT. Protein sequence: CASSTRTGLSSGNTIYF.

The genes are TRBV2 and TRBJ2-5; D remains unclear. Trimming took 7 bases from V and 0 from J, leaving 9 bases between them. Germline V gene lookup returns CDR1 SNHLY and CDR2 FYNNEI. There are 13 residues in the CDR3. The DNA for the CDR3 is TGTGCCAGCACCAGAGACTACCAAGAGACCCAGTACTTC. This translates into CASTRDYQETQYF.

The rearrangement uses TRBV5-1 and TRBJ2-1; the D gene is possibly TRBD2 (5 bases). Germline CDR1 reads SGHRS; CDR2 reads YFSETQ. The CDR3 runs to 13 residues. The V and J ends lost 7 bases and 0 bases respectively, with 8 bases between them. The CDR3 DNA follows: TGCGCCAGCGGGAGTAGCTCCTACAATGAGCAGTTCTTC. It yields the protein CASGSSSYNEQFF.

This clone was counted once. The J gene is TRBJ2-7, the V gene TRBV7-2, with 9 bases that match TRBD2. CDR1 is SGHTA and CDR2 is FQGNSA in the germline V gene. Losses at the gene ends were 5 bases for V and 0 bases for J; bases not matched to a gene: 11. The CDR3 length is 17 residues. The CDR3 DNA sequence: TGTGCCAGCAGCGTCGGTTGGGCGGGAGGGAGCTCCTACGAGCAGTACTTC. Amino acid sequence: CASSVGWAGGSSYEQYF.

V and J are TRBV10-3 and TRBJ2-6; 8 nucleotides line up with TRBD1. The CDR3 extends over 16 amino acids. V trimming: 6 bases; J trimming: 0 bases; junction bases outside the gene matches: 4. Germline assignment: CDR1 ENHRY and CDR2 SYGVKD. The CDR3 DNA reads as TGTGCCATCAGGCTCCAGGGGGCCTCTGGGGCCAACGTCCTGACTTTC. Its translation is CAIRLQGASGANVLTF.

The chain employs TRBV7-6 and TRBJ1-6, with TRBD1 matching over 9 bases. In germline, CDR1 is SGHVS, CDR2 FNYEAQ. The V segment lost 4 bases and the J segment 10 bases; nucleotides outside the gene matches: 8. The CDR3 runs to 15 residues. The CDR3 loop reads CASSSLGQGLSPLHF. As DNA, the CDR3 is TGTGCCAGCAGCTCATTAGGACAGGGGTTGTCACCCCTCCACTTT.

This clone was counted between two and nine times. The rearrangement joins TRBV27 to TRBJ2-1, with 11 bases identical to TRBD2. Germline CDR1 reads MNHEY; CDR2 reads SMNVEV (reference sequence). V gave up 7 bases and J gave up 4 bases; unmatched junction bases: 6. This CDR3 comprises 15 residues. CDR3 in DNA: TGTGCCAGCACCGACCTAGCGGGAGGTTACAATGAGCAGTTCTTC. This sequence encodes CASTDLAGGYNEQFF.

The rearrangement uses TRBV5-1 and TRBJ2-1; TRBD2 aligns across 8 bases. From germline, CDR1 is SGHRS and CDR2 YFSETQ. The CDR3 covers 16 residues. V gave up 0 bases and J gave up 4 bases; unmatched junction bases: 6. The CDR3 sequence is CASSLAVAGGYNEQFF. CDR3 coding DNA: TGCGCCAGCAGCTTGGCCGTCGCGGGGGGTTACAATGAGCAGTTCTTC.

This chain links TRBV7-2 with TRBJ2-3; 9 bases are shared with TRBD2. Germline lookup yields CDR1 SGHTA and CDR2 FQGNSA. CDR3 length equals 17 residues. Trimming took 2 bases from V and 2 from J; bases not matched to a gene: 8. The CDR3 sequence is CASSLKAGGLVTDTQYF. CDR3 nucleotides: TGTGCCAGCAGCTTAAAAGCGGGAGGTTTGGTCACAGATACGCAGTATTTT.

CDR3 DNA sequence: TGTGCCAGCAGCTTTAACAGTAACACTGAAGCTTTCTTT. It yields the protein CASSFNSNTEAFF. The V gene is TRBV7-2, the J gene TRBJ1-1; the D is unclear. Germline V gene data show CDR1 as SGHTA and CDR2 as FQGNSA. V shed 3 bases and J shed 2 bases, with 7 bases lying between them. This CDR3 comprises 13 residues.